The T cell receptor (beta chain) described here comes from a study of long-term antiretroviral therapy in people with HIV. Samples were assayed with immunoSEQ v3.0 at survey level. Sequencing used immunoSEQ multiplex PCR; TCRdb keeps in-frame clones, though not all of them. This sample yields about 29,000 clones, of which nearly 95% are seen a single time; about a tenth belongs to the top ten. Germline lookup yields CDR1 MNHNS and CDR2 SASEGT. Trimming took 3 bases from V and 4 from J, leaving 9 bases between them. This CDR3 comprises 13 residues. The sequence was obtained from a man in his forties with HIV. This specimen consisted of unsorted PBMCs, obtained 6.2 years after starting antiretroviral therapy. The chain uses TRBV6-1 and TRBJ1-2; D gene ambiguous. The CDR3 coding sequence is TGTGCCAGCAGTGAGGGCATCCTCTATGGCTACACCTTC. Its protein product is CASSEGILYGYTF.